One and the same sample provided the 14 T cell receptor beta chains below, sequenced in a study of identical twins (dated by TCRdb to 2016 to 2018). Libraries were prepared through 5' RACE. Sequencing was carried out with an Illumina HiSeq 2000. TCRdb trimmed the raw reads at Q25, called clones with MiXCR and kept productive beta chains. Each entry merges the rows of one CDR3 protein and shows their most common DNA and genes. The sample contains fewer than 900,000 distinct CDR3 sequences, around a sixth of them found a single time. The biggest ten clones account for roughly 13% of the sample. Separately, the same data were catalogued under a study of T cells expressing NK-cell markers.

The sequenced sample was PBMCs. These receptors came from a woman aged 18-35 years in good health.

A few counts support this clonotype. The rearrangement uses TRBV29-1 and TRBJ1-2; 8 positions match TRBD1. Unmatched junction bases numbered 5, after V lost 6 bases and J lost 5 bases. In germline, CDR1 is SQVTM, CDR2 ANQGSEA. This CDR3 is 12 amino acids long. CDR3 sequence reads: CSVRWTGYGYTF. The CDR3 nucleotides read TGCAGCGTAAGATGGACAGGGTATGGCTACACCTTC. The whole variable domain, filled in from reference TRBV29-1 and TRBJ1-2, reads SAVISQKPSRDICQRGTSLTIQCQVDSQVTMMFWYRQQPGQSLTLIATANQGSEATYESGFVIDKFPISRPNLTFSTLTVSNMSPEDSSIYLCSVRWTGYGYTFGSGTRLTVV.

This clonotype was detected a few times. One end of the junction fails to match germline, which may point to a read error. The rearrangement links TRBV7-6 to TRBJ2-3; D not resolved. The CDR3 extends over 13 amino acids. Germline V gene sequence: CDR1 SGHVS, CDR2 FNYEAQ. The CDR3: CASSLGVAGRLDF. CDR3 coding DNA: TGTGCCAGCAGCTTAGGGGTTGCCGGACGTCTAGATTTT.

J is TRBJ2-7 and V is TRBV4-3, with 7 nucleotides matching TRBD1. V shed 8 bases, J shed 3 bases, and the junction held 7 bases outside the gene matches. CDR1 is LGHNA, CDR2 YSLEER, per germline. The CDR3 extends over 13 amino acids. The CDR3 sequence is CASAAWTGYEQYF. CDR3 bases: TGCGCCAGCGCCGCTTGGACAGGCTACGAGCAGTACTTC.

The V call is TRBV10-3, the J call TRBJ2-3; 9 nucleotides agree with TRBD2. J was trimmed by 4 bases and V by 6 bases; bases with no gene match: 5. The CDR3 is made up of 14 amino acids. In germline, CDR1 is ENHRY, CDR2 SYGVKD. DNA for the CDR3: TGTGCCATCAGGAGGACTAGCGAGGCAGATACGCAGTATTTT. This encodes CAIRRTSEADTQYF.

The chain has TRBV20-1 and TRBJ2-5; D is uncertain. Germline V CDR1 and CDR2: DFQATT, SNEGSKA (reference sequence). Trimming took off 5 bases at V and 5 bases at J, with 12 bases between the two ends. This CDR3 contains 12 residues. The CDR3 DNA is TGCAGTGCTGACTCCAGCCAGGAGACCCAGTACTTC. Amino acid sequence: CSADSSQETQYF.

The V gene is TRBV6-1, the J gene TRBJ1-1; TRBD1 is a possible D gene (5 bases). V gave up 7 bases and J gave up 0 bases, with 12 bases separating them. Per the germline V gene, CDR1 is MNHNS and CDR2 is SASEGT. The CDR3 has 14 residues. CDR3 sequence: CASINRIMNTEAFF. In DNA form, the CDR3 reads TGTGCCAGCATAAACAGGATCATGAACACTGAAGCTTTCTTT.

Only a few counts were recorded for this clonotype. The CDR3 loop is CAIIVPRALYNEQFF. The CDR3 DNA follows: TGTGCCATCATTGTACCTCGAGCTCTCTACAATGAGCAGTTCTTC. The chain joins TRBV10-3 to TRBJ2-1, with D unclear. This CDR3 comprises 15 residues. Trimming cost V 7 bases and J 3 bases, with 16 bases left between them. The germline V gene encodes CDR1 ENHRY and CDR2 SYGVKD.

This clonotype showed up just a few times. The CDR3 reads CASSSPRGRISYEQYF. As DNA, the CDR3 is TGCGCCAGCAGCTCCCCGCGGGGCCGGATCTCCTACGAGCAGTACTTC. The rearrangement joins TRBV5-1 to TRBJ2-7; TRBD2 is a possible D gene (6 bases). The CDR3 consists of 16 residues. V dropped 3 bases and J dropped 0 bases, with 16 bases sitting between them. The germline V gene has CDR1 SGHRS and CDR2 YFSETQ. Full variable domain (outside the CDR3, taken from reference TRBV5-1 and TRBJ2-7): KAGVTQTPRYLIKTRGQQVTLSCSPISGHRSVSWYQQTPGQGLQFLFEYFSETQRNKGNFPGRFSGRQFSNSRSEMNVSTLELGDSALYLCASSSPRGRISYEQYFGPGTRLTVT.

In its sample, this clonotype was seen many times. The rearrangement joins TRBV6-1 to TRBJ2-2; D gene ambiguous. The germline CDR1 and CDR2 sequences are MNHNS and SASEGT. Trimming took off 6 bases at V and 1 base at J, with 9 bases between the two ends. This CDR3 is built from 14 residues. CDR3 protein: CASRKKWNTGELFF. In DNA form, the CDR3 reads TGTGCCAGCAGGAAGAAGTGGAACACCGGGGAGCTGTTTTTT.

J is TRBJ2-3 and V is TRBV10-3; 8 nucleotides match TRBD2. The junction had 9 bases not matched to a gene; V was cut back by 10 bases and J by 0 bases. This CDR3 is 15 amino acids long. Germline V gene sequence: CDR1 ENHRY, CDR2 SYGVKD. The CDR3 DNA is TGTGCCACAGCTGCGGGGGGCAAGAGCACAGATACGCAGTATTTT. Protein product: CATAAGGKSTDTQYF.

CDR3 in amino acids: CASSVGSSGEQFF. CDR3 sequence (DNA): TGTGCCAGCAGCGTAGGTAGCTCCGGCGAGCAGTTCTTC. The chain joins TRBV9 to TRBJ2-1; no clear D gene. The CDR3 contains 13 residues. CDR1 and CDR2 from the germline V gene are SGDLS and YYNGEE. V was clipped by 0 bases and J by 10 bases, with 11 bases between them.

This clonotype has more than one count but fewer than ten. The chain employs TRBV29-1 and TRBJ2-7; 10 bases agree with TRBD1. V lost 5 bases and J lost 4; bases outside the gene matches: 8. CDR3 length: 14 amino acids. Germline CDR1 SQVTM, CDR2 ANQGSEA. CDR3 sequence: CSVTTGGAGYEQYF. In DNA, the CDR3 is TGCAGCGTTACGACAGGGGGCGCGGGGTACGAGCAGTACTTC.

This clonotype was counted between two and nine times. The V and J genes are TRBV12-3 or TRBV12-4 and TRBJ2-7, with 11 bases lining up with TRBD1. Trimming took 5 bases from V and 6 from J; bases not matched to a gene: 9. This CDR3 contains 15 residues. The CDR3 coding sequence is TGTGCCAGCAGTACCGGGACAGGGGGAAGAAGCGAGCAGTACTTC. Translating gives CASSTGTGGRSEQYF.

The chain has TRBV5-6 and TRBJ2-7; no reliable D call. CDR1 is SGHDT and CDR2 is YYEEEE in the germline V gene. Trimming left V 4 bases short and J 0 bases short, with 14 bases between. The CDR3 has 15 residues. The DNA for the CDR3 is TGTGCCAGCAGCCCAAGGACGGTTAGCTCCTACGAGCAGTACTTC. Translating it yields CASSPRTVSSYEQYF.